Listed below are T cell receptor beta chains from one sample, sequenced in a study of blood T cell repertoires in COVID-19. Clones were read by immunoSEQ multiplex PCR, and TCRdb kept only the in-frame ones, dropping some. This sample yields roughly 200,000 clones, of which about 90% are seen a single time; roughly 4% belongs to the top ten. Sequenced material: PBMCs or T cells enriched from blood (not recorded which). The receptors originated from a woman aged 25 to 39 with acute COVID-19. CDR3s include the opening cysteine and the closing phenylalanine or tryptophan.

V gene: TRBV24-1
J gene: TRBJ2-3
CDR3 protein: CATSRAGGTDTQYF

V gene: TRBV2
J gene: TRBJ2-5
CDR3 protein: CASRWDNQETQYF

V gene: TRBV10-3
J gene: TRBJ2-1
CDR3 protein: CAISRATSGGDNEQFF

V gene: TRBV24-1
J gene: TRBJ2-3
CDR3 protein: CATSDPTGSPDTQYF

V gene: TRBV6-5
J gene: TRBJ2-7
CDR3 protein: CASSRDKTYEQYF

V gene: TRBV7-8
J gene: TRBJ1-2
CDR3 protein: CASSLTGALYGYTF

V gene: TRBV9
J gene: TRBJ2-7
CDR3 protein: CASSSGAATTPTKQYF

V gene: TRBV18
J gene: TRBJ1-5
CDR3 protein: CASSPDRDQPQHF

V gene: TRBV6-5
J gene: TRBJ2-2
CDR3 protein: CASSPDSSGELFF

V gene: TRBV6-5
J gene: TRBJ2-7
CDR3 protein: CASTPWGSNYEQYF

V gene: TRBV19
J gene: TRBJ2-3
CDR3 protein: CASSIWGIGADTQYF

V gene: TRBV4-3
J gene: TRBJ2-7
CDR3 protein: CASSQDSGGAVEQYF

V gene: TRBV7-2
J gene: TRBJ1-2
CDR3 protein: CASSLRIGSTIYGYTF

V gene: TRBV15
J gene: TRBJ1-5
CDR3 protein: CATTQGVGPQHF

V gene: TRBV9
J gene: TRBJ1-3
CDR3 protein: CASSVGPEVNTIYF

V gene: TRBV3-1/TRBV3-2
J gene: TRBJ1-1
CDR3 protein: CASSQAHLNTEAFF

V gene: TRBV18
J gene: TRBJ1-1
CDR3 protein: CASSPRGQPNTEAFF

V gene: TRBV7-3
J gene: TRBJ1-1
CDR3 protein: CASSLTGEAEAFF

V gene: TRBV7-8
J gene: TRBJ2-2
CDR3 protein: CASSHAPGTGELFF

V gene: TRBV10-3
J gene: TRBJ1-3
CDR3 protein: CAISDQRTGGDGNTIYF

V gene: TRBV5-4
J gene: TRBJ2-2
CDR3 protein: CASSTGGELFF

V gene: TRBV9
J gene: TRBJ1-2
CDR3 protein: CASSGGQQSPSGYTF

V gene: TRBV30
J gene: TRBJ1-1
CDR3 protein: CAWRDTGQGNTEAFF

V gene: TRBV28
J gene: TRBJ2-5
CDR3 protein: CASSFGDRAETQYF

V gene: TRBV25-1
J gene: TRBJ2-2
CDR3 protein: CASSDLGQGATGELFF

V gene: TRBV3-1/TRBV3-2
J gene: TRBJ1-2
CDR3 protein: CASSPNGGAGGYTF

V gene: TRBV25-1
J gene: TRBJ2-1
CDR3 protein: CASSPWTSGGAGLDEQFF

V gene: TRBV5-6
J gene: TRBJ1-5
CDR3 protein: CASNRQGANQPQHF

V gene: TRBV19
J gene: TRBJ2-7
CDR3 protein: CASSTPTGTGSSYEQYF

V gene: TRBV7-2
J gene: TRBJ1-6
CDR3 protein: CASSLTPGQGYSPLHF

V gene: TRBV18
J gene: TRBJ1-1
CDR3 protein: CASSLQGLSEAFF

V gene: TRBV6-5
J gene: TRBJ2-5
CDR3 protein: CASSRLVGEETQYF

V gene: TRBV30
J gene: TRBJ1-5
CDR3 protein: CAFSGDLNQPQHF

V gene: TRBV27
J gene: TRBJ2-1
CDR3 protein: CASSWEGSNEQFF

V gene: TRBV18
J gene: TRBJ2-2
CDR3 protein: CASSTGTSAGELFF

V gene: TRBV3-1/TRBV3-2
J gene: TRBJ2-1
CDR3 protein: CASSHHGTNNEQFF

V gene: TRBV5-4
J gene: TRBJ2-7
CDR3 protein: CASSANRDSGGYEQYF

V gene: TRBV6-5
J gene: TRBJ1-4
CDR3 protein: CASSYGPTSEKLFF

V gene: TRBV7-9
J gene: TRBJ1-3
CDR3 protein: CASSSRNGGGNTIYF

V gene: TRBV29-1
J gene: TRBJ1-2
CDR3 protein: CSGAGDNYGYTF

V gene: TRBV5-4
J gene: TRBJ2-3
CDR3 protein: CASSKTGGNADTQYF

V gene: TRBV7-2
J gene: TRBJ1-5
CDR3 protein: CASSSSQGLGQPQHF

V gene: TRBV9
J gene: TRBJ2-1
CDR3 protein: CASSVAWGDAREQFF

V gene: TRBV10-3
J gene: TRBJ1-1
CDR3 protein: CAISEKAEAPEAFF

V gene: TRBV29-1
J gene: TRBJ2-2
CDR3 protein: CSVASPSGGAVSGELFF

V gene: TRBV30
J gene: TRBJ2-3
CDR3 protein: CAWSDLGGGTDTQYF

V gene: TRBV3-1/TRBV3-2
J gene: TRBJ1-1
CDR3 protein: CASISNTEAFF

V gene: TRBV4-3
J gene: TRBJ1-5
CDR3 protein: CASSQDAGENQPQHF